The rows below give T cell receptor beta chains drawn from one sample of a study of control samples from healthy donors and cancer patients. The protocol was immunoSEQ multiplex PCR, while the TCRdb copy is restricted to in-frame clones and leaves out a portion. Of tens of thousands of clones detected, about 87% appear once; the ten largest clones hold 2% to 2.5%. The specimen sequenced was PBMCs. All receptors derive from a woman in her forties or fifties with head and neck cancer. Each CDR3 is given with its conserved first and last residue. The order of the fields is D gene, V gene, clone size, CDR3 length, J gene, CDR3 protein, CDR3 DNA. A D gene is named only where the DNA matches it firmly. Clone sizes are given selectively: once, few, many, or a class where the clone is expanded.

D: NA
V: TRBV3-1/TRBV3-2
size: NA
length: 14
J: TRBJ2-5
CDR3: CASSQDMFQETQYF
DNA: TGTGCCAGCAGCCAAGATATGTTTCAAGAGACCCAGTACTTC

D: TRBD1
V: TRBV5-1
size: NA
length: 17
J: TRBJ2-3
CDR3: CASSFPSRGPSTDTQYF
DNA: TGCGCCAGCAGCTTCCCGTCGAGGGGGCCTAGCACAGATACGCAGTATTTT

D: NA
V: TRBV6-5
size: NA
length: 14
J: TRBJ1-2
CDR3: CASNRGRGNYGYTF
DNA: TGTGCCAGCAATAGGGGAAGGGGGAACTATGGCTACACCTTC

D: NA
V: TRBV6-5
size: NA
length: 11
J: TRBJ2-7
CDR3: CASTRGSEQYF
DNA: TGTGCCAGCACAAGGGGATCCGAGCAGTACTTC

D: TRBD1
V: TRBV3-1/TRBV3-2
size: NA
length: 16
J: TRBJ1-6
CDR3: CASSQAAGTGFSPLHF
DNA: TGTGCCAGCAGCCAAGCGGCCGGGACAGGGTTTTCACCCCTCCACTTT

D: NA
V: TRBV27
size: NA
length: 14
J: TRBJ1-2
CDR3: CASSLGGGKAVYTF
DNA: TGTGCCAGCAGTTTAGGGGGGGGGAAGGCAGTCTACACCTTC

D: NA
V: TRBV6-5
size: NA
length: 15
J: TRBJ1-2
CDR3: CASSYTGAQGDGYTF
DNA: TGTGCCAGCAGTTACACGGGGGCGCAGGGAGACGGCTACACCTTC

D: NA
V: TRBV28
size: NA
length: 16
J: TRBJ2-3
CDR3: CASSFPRGGGTDTQYF
DNA: TGTGCCAGCAGTTTTCCCCGGGGCGGGGGCACAGATACGCAGTATTTT

D: NA
V: TRBV10-3
size: NA
length: 10
J: TRBJ2-1
CDR3: CATGKDEQFF
DNA: TGTGCCACCGGGAAGGATGAGCAGTTCTTC

D: NA
V: TRBV4-3
size: NA
length: 16
J: TRBJ1-3
CDR3: CASSQETAFSGNTIYF
DNA: TGCGCCAGCAGCCAGGAGACAGCGTTCTCTGGAAACACCATATATTTT

D: TRBD1
V: TRBV7-9
size: NA
length: 18
J: TRBJ1-2
CDR3: CASSTDGAGGGRNYGYTF
DNA: TGTGCCAGCAGCACCGACGGGGCAGGGGGCGGTAGGAACTATGGCTACACCTTC

D: NA
V: TRBV6-2/TRBV6-3
size: NA
length: 14
J: TRBJ2-3
CDR3: CASSSLMRGDTQYF
DNA: TGTGCCAGCAGTTCCCTGATGCGGGGAGATACGCAGTATTTT

D: NA
V: TRBV7-9
size: once
length: 14
J: TRBJ1-2
CDR3: CASSPGGDWYGYTF
DNA: TGTGCCAGCAGCCCCGGGGGGGATTGGTATGGCTACACCTTC

D: TRBD2
V: TRBV28
size: NA
length: 16
J: TRBJ2-1
CDR3: CASSLASGGGYNEQFF
DNA: TGTGCCAGCAGTTTAGCTAGCGGGGGGGGATACAATGAGCAGTTCTTC

D: TRBD1
V: TRBV5-1
size: NA
length: 16
J: TRBJ1-4
CDR3: CASSLDPGTVGEKLFF
DNA: TGCGCCAGCAGCTTGGACCCCGGGACAGTCGGTGAAAAACTGTTTTTT

D: NA
V: TRBV5-1
size: NA
length: 12
J: TRBJ2-1
CDR3: CASSWGNNEQFF
DNA: TGCGCCAGCAGCTGGGGAAACAATGAGCAGTTCTTC

D: NA
V: TRBV3-1/TRBV3-2
size: NA
length: 14
J: TRBJ1-1
CDR3: CASSQGPGVGGAFF
DNA: TGTGCCAGCAGCCAGGGCCCGGGCGTCGGAGGAGCTTTCTTT

D: TRBD2
V: TRBV5-4
size: NA
length: 15
J: TRBJ2-5
CDR3: CASSSQRGVQETQYF
DNA: TGTGCCAGCAGCTCTCAGCGGGGGGTACAAGAGACCCAGTACTTC

D: NA
V: TRBV9
size: NA
length: 14
J: TRBJ1-6
CDR3: CASSVVGVDSPLHF
DNA: TGTGCCAGCAGCGTAGTAGGGGTGGACTCACCCCTCCACTTT

D: TRBD2
V: TRBV10-3
size: NA
length: 17
J: TRBJ2-1
CDR3: CAISESKLAGGFGEQFF
DNA: TGTGCCATCAGTGAGTCGAAACTCGCGGGGGGATTTGGTGAGCAGTTCTTC

D: TRBD1
V: TRBV19
size: NA
length: 14
J: TRBJ1-2
CDR3: CASSIGDRAGGYTF
DNA: TGTGCCAGTAGTATTGGGGACAGGGCTGGTGGCTACACCTTC

D: NA
V: TRBV27
size: NA
length: 15
J: TRBJ2-4
CDR3: CASSPRLVTKNIQYF
DNA: TGTGCCAGCAGTCCCCGTCTTGTAACCAAAAACATTCAGTACTTC